This T cell receptor (beta chain) stems from a study of OX40 agonist ivuxolimab in advanced cancers. Regarding the study in general: Ivuxolimab was a fully human IgG2 agonistic monoclonal antibody targeting the costimulatory receptor OX40 (CD134). In the dose-escalation cohort, 70% to 85% of patients were male, and the mean age was roughly 60 years with a range of roughly 20 to 80. Peripheral TCRbeta sequencing aimed to test whether ivuxolimab altered TCR sequence diversity and caused clonal T-cell expansion. Among the roughly 50 dose-escalation patients, roughly 20 had hepatocellular carcinoma, roughly 15 melanoma, 9 renal cell carcinoma and 9 head and neck cancer. Three dose-escalation patients achieved partial responses, one with hepatocellular carcinoma and two with cutaneous melanoma. Patients were allowed to have had prior anti-PD-1, anti-PD-L1 or anti-CTLA-4 therapy, and more than 35% of the dose-escalation patients had been treated with checkpoint inhibitors. Intravenous ivuxolimab was administered to patients every 2 weeks at six dose levels: 0.01, 0.1, 0.3, 1.5, 3 and 10 mg/kg. The paper describes the monotherapy dose-escalation part (N of about 47 patients) of the phase I trial of ivuxolimab.

Patients with autoimmune disease history or receiving systemic immunosuppression were excluded from the trial. Peripheral blood for TCR sequencing was collected from all dose cohorts at baseline, on cycle 4 day 1, and on cycle 7 day 1. The samples were drawn from a first-in-human, open-label, multicenter phase I dose-escalation trial of ivuxolimab. Adults with locally advanced or metastatic melanoma, renal cell carcinoma, hepatocellular carcinoma or head and neck squamous cell carcinoma were enrolled in the trial. Before TCR sequencing, CD4+ and CD8+ T cells were separately sorted from peripheral blood. Including the terminal cysteine and phenylalanine, the CDR3 comprises 16 residues. Only the CDR3 portion is preserved as DNA: 48 bases, with reading frame beginning at the first base. Relative to germline, V is missing 3 bases and J is missing 5 bases, with 10 bases of the junction outside any gene match. CDR1 and CDR2 are read off the germline V gene as SGHAT and FQNNGV.

Of note for this clone: The target of this receptor is not known. No base quality values were provided; no much bigger clone lies one nucleotide off.

General findings and caveats noted by the study authors: Which antigens the clonally expanded peripheral T cells were specific for was not determined. After ivuxolimab, expanded clones were on average more numerous among CD8+ T cells than among CD4+ T cells. Low levels of normalized T-cell clonal expansion were also seen in some patients who did not respond. Clonal expansion of both CD4+ and CD8+ blood T cells was observed from baseline to week 6 at doses 0.1 to 3.0 mg/kg. In the 0.1-3.0 mg/kg groups, partial responders were among the patients with the lowest normalized peripheral clonal expansion, particularly in CD8+ T cells.

For sequencing of the TCRbeta CDR3 region, genomic DNA was extracted from the sorted cells. The immunoSEQ Assay was used to sequence the TCRbeta CDR3 regions. In its TCRdb copy, this immuneACCESS table keeps in-frame sequences only and misses some clones. Where compared with another copy, unresolved V genes explain less than half of these, and the others have no known cause. This sample is represented by about 55,000 clones; about nine tenths of them were singletons. Jointly, the top ten make up 6.9% of the sample. The receptor's source is an adult with an advanced solid tumor such as melanoma, head and neck, liver or kidney cancer. The chain employs TRBV11-2 and TRBJ2-7, with 10 bases matching TRBD2. The specimen comprised CD4+ or CD8+ T cells sorted from blood, sampled in a trial of the OX40 agonist ivuxolimab. The DNA is TGTGCCAGCAGCTTTAGCCCTAGCGGGAGATGGGACGAGCAGTACTTC. Translation gives CASSFSPSGRWDEQYF.